The 23 T cell receptor beta chains given below trace back to one sample, sequenced in a study of response to subunit inactivated influenza vaccine. TCRdb called the RT-PCR reads again in MiXCR, with one record for every CDR3 protein. The table records approximately 570,000 distinct CDR3 sequences, 7.5% to 8.5% of them present only once. Here the sequenced sample was PBMCs from blood, taken around 25 months after vaccination. These receptors all come from a man aged 45 to 75 who received an inactivated influenza vaccine.

This clonotype was counted only a few times. V is TRBV28 and J is TRBJ2-1, with 7 nucleotides matching TRBD2. The CDR3 has 12 amino acids. The J segment lost 10 bases and the V segment lost 2 bases, leaving 2 bases of the junction unmatched. Per the germline V gene, CDR1 is MDHEN and CDR2 is SYDVKM. Here the CDR3 reads CASSLKGGEQFF. The DNA for the CDR3 is TGTGCCAGCAGTTTAAAGGGAGGGGAGCAGTTCTTC.

This clonotype was detected many times. As DNA, the CDR3 is TGCGCCAGCAGCTTGCATCCAGGGACCAGAGGGACTGAAGCTTTCTTT. Translating gives CASSLHPGTRGTEAFF. The V and J genes are TRBV5-1 and TRBJ1-1; a weak D match, TRBD1 (5 bases). Trimming cost V 1 base and J 5 bases, with 18 bases left between them. The length of the CDR3 is 16 residues. Germline V gives CDR1 SGHRS, CDR2 YFSETQ.

This clonotype was picked up many times. J is TRBJ2-1 and V is TRBV5-1; D gene uncertain. With 3 bases removed from V and 8 bases from J, the gap between germline ends came to 12 bases. Germline values: CDR1 SGHRS, CDR2 YFSETQ. The CDR3 covers 13 residues. The CDR3 DNA reads TGCGCCAGCAGCTCCCTTCGCTTTCATGAGCAGTTCTTC. Amino acids: CASSSLRFHEQFF.

This clonotype occurred a few times. The chain employs TRBV27 and TRBJ2-4; D not resolved. The CDR3 is made up of 16 amino acids. Trimming stripped 6 bases from V and 2 bases from J, with 17 bases between. From germline, CDR1 is MNHEY and CDR2 SMNVEV (reference sequence). CDR3 coding DNA: TGTGCCAGCAGCCCTGACCAACTCATGCCCAAAAACATTCAGTACTTC. It specifies CASSPDQLMPKNIQYF.

In DNA, the CDR3 is TGCAGTGCACCCGGGACAGGTCCTGGCACAGATACGCAGTATTTT. Its translation is CSAPGTGPGTDTQYF. V usage is TRBV20-1 and J usage is TRBJ2-3; 8 bases map to TRBD1. V shed 6 bases and J 1 base; nucleotides not matched to a gene: 9. Germline assignment: CDR1 DFQATT and CDR2 SNEGSKA (reference sequence). The CDR3 is made up of 15 amino acids.

This clonotype was detected many times. The genes are TRBV11-2 and TRBJ2-7; TRBD2 aligns across 10 bases. The CDR3 extends over 17 amino acids. The germline V gene encodes CDR1 SGHAT and CDR2 FQNNGV. V lost 1 base and J lost 2; bases outside the gene matches: 8. CDR3 loop: CASSLVLRTSGTYEQYF. The CDR3 DNA is TGTGCCAGCAGCTTAGTTCTAAGGACTAGCGGCACCTACGAGCAGTACTTC.

There are many counts of this clonotype. The CDR3 DNA reads as TGTGCCAGCTCACCCAGACGTGAGCCCCCCGGGGAGCTGTTTTTT. Translation: CASSPRREPPGELFF. The genes are TRBV18 and TRBJ2-2; D is undetermined. This CDR3 comprises 15 residues. The germline CDR1 and CDR2 sequences are KGHSH and LQKENI. V lost 3 bases, J lost 6 bases, and 14 bases lay in between.

This clonotype was found a few times. The chain is built from TRBV29-1 and TRBJ2-1, with 13 nucleotides matching TRBD2. Trimming removed 6 bases from V and 4 bases from J; junction bases left unmatched: 9. From germline, CDR1 is SQVTM and CDR2 ANQGSEA. This CDR3 is built from 16 residues. The CDR3 reads CSVAGQGLAGYNEQFF. The CDR3, as DNA: TGCAGCGTAGCGGGACAGGGACTAGCGGGATACAATGAGCAGTTCTTC.

This clonotype turned up a few times. The V call is TRBV7-7, the J call TRBJ2-5; D remains ambiguous. Germline V gene data show CDR1 as SSHAT and CDR2 as FNYEAQ (reference sequence). Trimming shortened V by 5 bases and J by 5 bases, and 12 bases separated the two germline ends. The CDR3 loop spans 13 amino acids. The CDR3 region has the DNA TGTGCCAGCAGCCCGGACGGACCGGAGACCCAGTACTTC. The encoded protein is CASSPDGPETQYF.

The chain joins TRBV5-1 to TRBJ1-1, with D unresolved. V gave up 0 bases and J gave up 4 bases, with 10 bases separating them. CDR1 and CDR2 from the germline V gene are SGHRS and YFSETQ. This CDR3 region has 14 residues. CDR3 bases: TGCGCCAGCAGCTTGGACGGCTCCGGCACTGAAGCTTTCTTT. Its translation is CASSLDGSGTEAFF.

This rearrangement joins TRBV12-3 or TRBV12-4 to TRBJ2-7; D remains ambiguous. The V gene lost 7 bases and the J gene lost 6 bases, with 13 bases spanning the gap. The CDR3 consists of 12 residues. The CDR3 region has the DNA TGTGCCAGCACCTCGCGACCCTCCGAGCAGTACTTC. Amino acids: CASTSRPSEQYF.

The gene calls are TRBV5-1 and TRBJ2-7; 7 nucleotides align to TRBD1. The V segment lost 0 bases and the J segment 5 bases; nucleotides outside the gene matches: 5. The CDR3 consists of 14 residues. CDR1 is SGHRS, CDR2 YFSETQ, per germline. The CDR3 bases are TGCGCCAGCAGCTTGGACAGGGGTGGGCACGAGCAGTACTTC. Protein: CASSLDRGGHEQYF.

This clonotype was seen many times. The V call is TRBV6-2 or TRBV6-3, the J call TRBJ2-1; 9 nucleotides align to TRBD1. The V and J ends lost 4 bases and 9 bases, in that order; junction bases with no gene match: 19. Germline loops: CDR1 MNHEY, CDR2 SVGEGT. The CDR3 length is 18 residues. In nucleotides, the CDR3 is TGTGCCAGCAGTTTCCAACAGGGGGCATCTCGAACATACGGTGAGCAGTTCTTC. It specifies CASSFQQGASRTYGEQFF.

This clonotype came up many times. The chain employs TRBV6-1 and TRBJ1-2; maybe TRBD1 (5 bases). CDR1 and CDR2 (germline): MNHNS, SASEGT. Trimming shortened V by 2 bases and J by 2 bases, and 12 bases separated the two germline ends. CDR3 length equals 15 residues. CDR3 bases: TGTGCCAGCAGTGAAACCCCGACAGTGAACTATGGCTACACCTTC. Its protein product is CASSETPTVNYGYTF.

This clonotype was seen only a few times. The rearrangement links TRBV28 to TRBJ2-3, with D possibly matching TRBD2 (5 bases). Trimming took off 5 bases at V and 2 bases at J, with 14 bases between the two ends. CDR3 length: 15 amino acids. The germline V gene has CDR1 MDHEN and CDR2 SYDVKM. DNA for the CDR3: TGTGCCAGCAGTCCTATGGGGAGAATCACAGATACGCAGTATTTT. Translation: CASSPMGRITDTQYF.

This clonotype has a count of ten or more. The chain joins TRBV9 to TRBJ2-2; D is undetermined. Germline V gene sequence: CDR1 SGDLS, CDR2 YYNGEE. Trimming pared 0 bases from V and 0 bases from J, leaving 3 bases between. The CDR3 contains 14 residues. The CDR3 region is CASSVGPNTGELFF. In DNA form, the CDR3 reads TGTGCCAGCAGCGTAGGACCGAACACCGGGGAGCTGTTTTTT.

At least ten counts were recorded for this clonotype. The chain has TRBV12-3 or TRBV12-4 and TRBJ1-2; D perhaps matches TRBD1 (6 bases). The germline V and J ends were trimmed by 6 bases and 3 bases, with 14 bases remaining between them. The CDR3 sequence is 14 residues long. CDR3 DNA sequence: TGTGCCAGCAGCTCTACAGGGATGTACTATGGCTACACCTTC. Protein sequence: CASSSTGMYYGYTF.

The table lists this clonotype with a few counts. The chain has TRBV5-5 and TRBJ2-1; D may match TRBD1 or TRBD2 (6 bases each). V was shortened by 6 bases and J by 2 bases, with 15 bases between the two germline ends. This CDR3 spans 15 amino acids. CDR1 is SGHKS, CDR2 YYEKEE, per germline (reference sequence). The CDR3 region has the DNA TGTGCCAGCACCCGAGAGGGGGGCACCTACAATGAGCAGTTCTTC. As protein: CASTREGGTYNEQFF.

The CDR3 reads CASSYSETFDTGELFF. DNA for the CDR3: TGTGCCAGCAGTTACTCGGAAACCTTTGACACCGGGGAGCTGTTTTTT. The V gene is TRBV6-5, the J gene TRBJ2-2; D gene uncertain. Germline lookup yields CDR1 MNHEY and CDR2 SVGAGI. V lost 0 bases and J 3 bases, leaving 11 bases between the germline ends. This CDR3 contains 16 residues.

This clonotype has a count of ten or more. The V and J genes are TRBV12-3 or TRBV12-4 and TRBJ1-1; 7 bases agree with TRBD1. J gave up 0 bases and V 6 bases, and 4 bases lay outside the gene matches. The CDR3 length is 14 residues. The CDR3: CASRPTGLNTEAFF. The CDR3 region has the DNA TGTGCCAGCAGGCCGACAGGGTTGAACACTGAAGCTTTCTTT.

V and J are TRBV29-1 and TRBJ2-7; D may be TRBD2 (5 bases). Germline V gene sequence: CDR1 SQVTM, CDR2 ANQGSEA. This CDR3 comprises 13 residues. The ends were cut back, 6 bases at V and 5 bases at J, with 17 bases in the middle. The CDR3 bases are TGCAGCGTCCTCAGCTGGGAGAGTAACGAGCAGTACTTC. It specifies CSVLSWESNEQYF.

At least ten counts were recorded for this clonotype. The chain joins TRBV4-1 to TRBJ1-2; D gene unclear. The CDR3 runs 17 residues. In germline, CDR1 is MGHRA, CDR2 YSYEKL. The ends were cut back, 0 bases at V and 4 bases at J, with 18 bases in the middle. This CDR3 is CASSQEGRGPPIYGYTF. CDR3 in DNA: TGCGCCAGCAGCCAAGAGGGCCGGGGTCCCCCCATCTATGGCTACACCTTC.

This chain joins TRBV27 and TRBJ2-1, with D tentatively TRBD1 or TRBD2 (5 bases each). Germline CDR1 and CDR2: MNHEY and SMNVEV (reference sequence). There are 17 residues in the CDR3. V was shortened by 6 bases and J by 0 bases, with 18 bases between the two germline ends. The CDR3 region has the DNA TGTGCCAGCAGGGGATGGGGTTTGGGACCCTCCTACAATGAGCAGTTCTTC. It translates to CASRGWGLGPSYNEQFF.